This T cell receptor (beta chain) was sequenced for a study of PD-L1 blockade in urothelial cancer. Study in general: Male sex and bladder-origin urothelial cancer characterized about 85% of the 29 patients. The researchers analyzed blood 3 weeks (second dose) and 6 weeks after treatment start. Study-wide results and caveats: Patients with below-median pretreatment blood clonality survived longer.

Comments on this clone: The antigen remains unidentified.

J gave up 1 base and V 0 bases, and 3 bases lay outside the gene matches. This CDR3 is 15 amino acids long. Germline-derived CDR1 and CDR2 are GTSNPN and SVGIG (reference sequence). As to time point: peripheral blood 6 weeks after treatment start. Between 1 and 8 samples per patient were obtained, pretreatment and on-treatment. TCRdb keeps only in-frame clones here, not all; method: immunoSEQ multiplex PCR. The profile covers around 45,000 clones, with roughly four fifths appearing a single time and approximately 16% taken by the ten largest. The material sequenced was PBMCs, taken around atezolizumab (anti-PD-L1) treatment. The V gene is TRBV30, the J gene TRBJ2-3; 8 bases agree with TRBD2. The TCR originated in a man between 60 and 75 years old with urothelial cancer. The CDR3 region is CAWSVRSGGTDTQYF. The DNA of the CDR3 is TGTGCCTGGAGTGTACGTAGCGGGGGCACAGATACGCAGTATTTT.